This T cell receptor (beta chain) was observed in a study of cytomegalovirus exposure and HLA in healthy donors. Regarding the study as a whole: Cytomegalovirus-associated TCR beta chains were listed, numbering under 200.

V shed 8 bases, J shed 7 bases, and the junction held 8 bases outside the gene matches. The germline V gene encodes CDR1 LNHDA and CDR2 SQIVND (reference sequence). This CDR3 spans 14 amino acids. In the PCR, 60 Vbeta and 13 Jbeta primers were used. Using immunoSEQ multiplex PCR, the repertoire was profiled, and TCRdb retains in-frame clones only, with some absent. This table has approximately 140,000 clones, 65% to 80% appearing once. Note on this clone: Antigen specificity is unknown.

The sample was PBMCs. The origin of this receptor is a man aged 35 to 55 in good health and CMV-seropositive. This chain uses TRBV19 with TRBJ1-5, with 10 nucleotides matching TRBD1. As DNA, the CDR3 is TGTGCCAGTGAAAAGACAGGGGGCTTACAGCCCCAGCATTTT. Translating it yields CASEKTGGLQPQHF.